What follows describes a single TCR beta chain. One junction end disagrees with the germline gene, perhaps due to a read error. The sample comes from a study of blood T cell repertoires in COVID-19. Per the original data handling: From reference gene primer amplification, estimates of nucleated cell counts were derived. Sequencing was performed with immunoSEQ multiplex PCR; in TCRdb, only in-frame clones are kept and a portion is missing. That table supplies the V and J calls and clone size; D and trimming were determined from the DNA. Of 250,000 or so clones listed, around four fifths were seen once; the top ten hold under 4.5%. Germline CDR1 is SSHAT and CDR2 is FNYEAQ (reference sequence). This CDR3 has 15 residues.

This TCR came from a middle-aged man with acute or convalescent COVID-19. The chain combines TRBV7-7 with TRBJ2-1; D gene unclear. Sequenced: peripheral blood. CDR3 nucleotides: TGTGCTAGCAGCTCGATAGCTGGCCCCTACAATGAGCAGTTCTTC. Its translation: CASSSIAGPYNEQFF.